A selection of T cell receptor beta chains follows, all from one sample in a study of cytomegalovirus exposure and HLA in healthy donors. TCRdb's copy holds only in-frame clones and misses some; the assay was immunoSEQ multiplex PCR. The sample carries 100,000 to 150,000 clones, around four fifths recorded once. Sequencing was carried out using PBMCs. Every receptor here comes from a female donor in good health and CMV-seronegative. Both conserved end residues are part of each CDR3.

cdr3_aa | v_call
CASSHGQGAQETQYF | TRBV28
CASNQDSYNEQFF | TRBV5-1
CASSHEGDEQYF | TRBV6-6
CATSGGWGATSNQPQHF | TRBV15
CASSPYPGQIQETQYF | TRBV7-2
CASSIVPSGILSPYNEQFF | TRBV19
CASSLGGLNREQFF | TRBV7-2
CASSPGLAGGADTQYF | TRBV7-9
CASSILGQRETQYF | TRBV19
CASSQSTVRQETQYF | TRBV4-1
CASSTRQGLSGNTIYF | TRBV9
CAISDSVRAYSYEQYF | TRBV10-3